This TCR beta chain was recovered during a study of breast tumors, draining lymph nodes, adjacent tissues. Overall study findings and caveats: Tumor and nontumor repertoires were significantly more similar in luminal-like than in basal-like breast cancer. Data only fit, rather than demonstrated, lymph node origin of most tumor T cells.

After removal of 5 bases from V and 5 bases from J, the junction contained 10 bases not matched to a gene. The CDR3 has 16 residues. Germline V gives CDR1 KGHDR, CDR2 SFDVKD. One entry per CDR3 protein, called by TCRdb with MiXCR from the multiplex PCR reads. Among more than 200,000 distinct CDR3 sequences listed, roughly 32% were seen once. Axillary draining lymph nodes of breast cancer patients supplied the node samples. As for this clonotype: The antigen is unknown.

Sequencing input: axillary lymph node tissue. The chain links TRBV24-1 to TRBJ2-7; 11 bases are shared with TRBD2. This TCR derives from a female donor with breast cancer. Some clones in this sample may be carry-over from other donors' samples. The CDR3 nucleotides read TGTGCCACCAGTGGTTCTAGCGGGAGGACCACCCACGAGCAGTACTTC. Encoded protein: CATSGSSGRTTHEQYF.